This T cell receptor beta chain originates from a study of blood T cell repertoires in COVID-19. Overall study: T cells, B-cell-depleted T cells, or PBMCs provided the cDNA or gDNA that served as material.

In the source study's methods: Estimated nucleated cell counts came from reference gene primer amplification. Clones were sequenced by immunoSEQ multiplex PCR, and TCRdb holds only the in-frame ones, with some missing. From that table come the V and J calls and clone size; the DNA was used to work out D and trimming. The sample has about 100,000 clones; about 83% are singletons. V was clipped by 6 bases and J by 10 bases, with 22 bases between them. Germline CDR1 is WSHSY and CDR2 is SAAADI. There are 16 residues in the CDR3. The chain joins TRBV10-2 to TRBJ1-6, with a tentative D call TRBD1 (5 bases). Source material: peripheral blood. This TCR came from a man in his sixties or seventies with active or convalescent COVID-19. In DNA, the CDR3 is TGCGCCAGCAGGGGGCTGGTCCAAGGGGATTACTCACCCCTCCACTTT. It yields the protein CASRGLVQGDYSPLHF.